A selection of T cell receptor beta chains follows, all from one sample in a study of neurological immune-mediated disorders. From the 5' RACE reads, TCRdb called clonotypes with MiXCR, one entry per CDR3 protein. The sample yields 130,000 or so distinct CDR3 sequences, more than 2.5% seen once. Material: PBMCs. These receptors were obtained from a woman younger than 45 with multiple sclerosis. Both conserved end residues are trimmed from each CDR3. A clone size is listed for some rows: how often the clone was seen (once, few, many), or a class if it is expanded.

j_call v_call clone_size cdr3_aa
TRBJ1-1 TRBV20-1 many SATEQGMGTEAF
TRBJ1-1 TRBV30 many AWGLGGTEAF
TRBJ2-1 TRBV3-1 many ASSLLGYNEQF
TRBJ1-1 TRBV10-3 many AISDVGTEAF
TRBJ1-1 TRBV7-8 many ASSLAGVRPVMNTEAF
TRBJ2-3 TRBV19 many ASRQAGRSQGTQY
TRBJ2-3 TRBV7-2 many ASSLQAGGYSTDTQY
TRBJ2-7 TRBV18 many ASSPLPSSYEQY
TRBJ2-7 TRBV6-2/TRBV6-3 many ASSRTGSYEQY
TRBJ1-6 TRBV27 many ASSVTWMPDSPLH
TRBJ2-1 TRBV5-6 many ASSYGQFNEQF
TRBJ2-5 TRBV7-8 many ASSPRDQETQY
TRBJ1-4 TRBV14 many ASSQRGSVYEKLF
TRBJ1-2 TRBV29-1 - SVEEGGLVYT
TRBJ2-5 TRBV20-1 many SAGLLTRQETQY
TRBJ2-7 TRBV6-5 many ASSYSSYSYEQY
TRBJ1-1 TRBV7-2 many ASRQQALNTEAF
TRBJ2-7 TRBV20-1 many SARSAGTSTQYEQY
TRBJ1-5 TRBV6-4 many ASSATKNQPQH
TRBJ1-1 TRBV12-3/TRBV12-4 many ASSLLGGNTEAF
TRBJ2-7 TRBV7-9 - ASSLAVPIGQGRGYEQY
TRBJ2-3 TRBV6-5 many ASSYEVTDTQY
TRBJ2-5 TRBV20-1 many SARFGLAGVRLGETQY